Presented here are 8 T cell receptor beta chains from one specimen sequenced in a study of PD-L1 blockade in urothelial cancer. Stated time point: pretreatment peripheral blood. Profiled with immunoSEQ multiplex PCR; TCRdb holds only in-frame clones, not every one. The sample shows about 85,000 clones, more than 75% of them seen only once. The sequencing here drew on PBMCs, taken around atezolizumab (anti-PD-L1) treatment. These receptors all stem from a man between 60 and 70 years old with urothelial cancer.

The V call is TRBV27, the J call TRBJ2-2; D is uncertain. CDR1 is MNHEY and CDR2 is SMNVEV in the germline V gene (reference sequence). The CDR3 totals 13 residues. Trimming left V 6 bases short and J 7 bases short, with 12 bases between. DNA of the CDR3: TGTGCCAGCAGCACAACGGGTGGCGGGGAGCTGTTTTTT. Translating it yields CASSTTGGGELFF.

The CDR3 DNA follows: TGTGCCAGCACGACAGGGGGAGGCACAGATACGCAGTATTTT. It codes for CASTTGGGTDTQYF. The rearrangement joins TRBV9 to TRBJ2-3, with TRBD1 identical over 9 bases. V lost 6 bases and J lost 1; bases outside the gene matches: 3. The CDR3 extends over 14 amino acids. CDR1 SGDLS and CDR2 YYNGEE come from the germline V gene.

CDR3 bases: TGTGCCAGCAGCGGACAGGGGGCAACCCTCCACTTT. Its translation: CASSGQGATLHF. The chain carries TRBV2 and TRBJ1-6; TRBD1 matches at 11 bases. V gave up 6 bases and J gave up 14 bases; unmatched junction bases: 3. CDR1 SNHLY and CDR2 FYNNEI come from the germline V gene. The CDR3 extends over 12 amino acids.

The chain has TRBV29-1 and TRBJ2-1; a weak D match, TRBD2 (6 bases). CDR3 size: 17 residues. V shed 3 bases and J shed 2 bases, with 20 bases lying between them. CDR1 and CDR2 (germline): SQVTM, ANQGSEA. This CDR3 is CSVEEGRRLATYNEQFF. In DNA form, the CDR3 reads TGCAGCGTTGAGGAGGGGAGGAGGCTAGCGACCTACAATGAGCAGTTCTTC.

V is TRBV6-6 and J is TRBJ1-1; D is perhaps TRBD1 (6 bases). The CDR3 is 12 amino acids. Looked up from germline, CDR1 is MNHNY and CDR2 is SVGAGI (reference sequence). Trimming shortened V by 5 bases and J by 8 bases, and 12 bases separated the two germline ends. CDR3 region: CASSRETGEAFF. CDR3 coding DNA: TGTGCCAGCAGTCGAGAGACAGGCGAAGCTTTCTTT.

This chain links TRBV5-4 with TRBJ2-7; a weak D match, TRBD1 (7 bases). CDR3 size: 14 residues. The germline V gene encodes CDR1 SGHNT and CDR2 YYREEE (reference sequence). With 9 bases removed from V and 2 bases from J, the gap between germline ends came to 18 bases. CDR3 amino acids: CATKRTGGTYEQYF. DNA of the CDR3: TGTGCCACCAAAAGGACAGGCGGGACCTACGAGCAGTACTTC.

DNA of the CDR3: TGTGCCAGCAGTGCATCGGGTACAGGGGGTTCACCCCTCCACTTT. Translated: CASSASGTGGSPLHF. This chain links TRBV6-1 with TRBJ1-6; 8 nucleotides line up with TRBD1. The CDR3 totals 15 residues. Trimming removed 4 bases from V and 9 bases from J; junction bases left unmatched: 8. Germline loops: CDR1 MNHNS, CDR2 SASEGT.

The CDR3 sequence: CASSLGTGSPYEQYF. CDR3 DNA sequence: TGCGCCAGCAGCCTCGGGACAGGGTCCCCCTACGAGCAGTACTTC. This rearrangement joins TRBV5-1 to TRBJ2-7, with TRBD1 matching over 9 bases. Germline trimming cut 4 bases from V and 2 bases from J; bases unmatched to any gene: 7. The CDR3 contains 15 residues. Germline CDR1 SGHRS, CDR2 YFSETQ.